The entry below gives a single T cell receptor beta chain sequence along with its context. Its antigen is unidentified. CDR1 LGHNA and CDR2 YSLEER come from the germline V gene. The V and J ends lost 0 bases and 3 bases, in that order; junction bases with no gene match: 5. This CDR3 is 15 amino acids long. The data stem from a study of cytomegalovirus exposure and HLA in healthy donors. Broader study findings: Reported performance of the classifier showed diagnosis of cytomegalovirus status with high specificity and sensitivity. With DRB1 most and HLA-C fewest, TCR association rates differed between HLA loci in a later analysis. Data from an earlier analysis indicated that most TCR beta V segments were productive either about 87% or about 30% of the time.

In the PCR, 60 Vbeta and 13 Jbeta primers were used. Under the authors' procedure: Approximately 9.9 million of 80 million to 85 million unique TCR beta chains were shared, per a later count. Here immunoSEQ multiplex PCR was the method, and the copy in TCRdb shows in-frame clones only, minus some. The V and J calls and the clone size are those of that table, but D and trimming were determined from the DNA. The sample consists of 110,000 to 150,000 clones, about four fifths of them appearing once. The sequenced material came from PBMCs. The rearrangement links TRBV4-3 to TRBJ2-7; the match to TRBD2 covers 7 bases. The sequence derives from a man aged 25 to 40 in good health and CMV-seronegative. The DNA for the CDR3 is TGCGCCAGCAGCCAAGAGACTAGCTCGGGCTACGAGCAGTACTTC. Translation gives CASSQETSSGYEQYF.